These T cell receptor beta chains were read from a single sample in a study of beta chain features in type 1 diabetes. This table comes from immunoSEQ multiplex PCR, and its TCRdb copy is limited to in-frame clones, with some not included. The sample has more than 60,000 clones, roughly 60% seen once. What was sequenced was Tregs from blood. The receptors were gathered from a woman younger than 30 in good health. The CDR3 runs from the conserved cysteine through the conserved F or W. The D gene is left open where the match is weak. The size entry is marked missing in some rows and otherwise reads once, few, many or a size class.

>-|TRBJ2-3|-|TRBV7-7
CASSLDRSTDTQYF
TGTGCTAGCAGCTTAGACAGGAGCACAGATACGCAGTATTTT
>-|TRBJ1-6|-|TRBV30
CAWRALGLSYNSPLHF
TGTGCCTGGAGAGCGTTGGGGCTCTCCTATAATTCACCCCTCCACTTT
>-|TRBJ1-1|-|TRBV18
CASSPLTKDGTPLISTEAFF
TGTGCCAGCTCACCCCTTACTAAGGACGGGACTCCCCTAATCAGCACTGAAGCTTTCTTT
>few|TRBJ2-5|TRBD2|TRBV5-4
CASSPGFGAGGPQETQYF
TGTGCCAGCAGTCCCGGCTTCGGAGCGGGGGGTCCCCAAGAGACCCAGTACTTC
>-|TRBJ1-1|TRBD1|TRBV13
CASSIRDRGWNTEAFF
TGTGCCAGCAGCATCCGGGACAGGGGATGGAACACTGAAGCTTTCTTT
>-|TRBJ2-1|-|TRBV5-5
CASSDELGVNEQFF
TGTGCCAGCAGCGATGAGCTAGGGGTCAATGAGCAGTTCTTC
>-|TRBJ2-5|TRBD2|TRBV11-3
CASSVGLAGQQETQYF
TGTGCCAGCAGCGTAGGACTAGCGGGACAACAAGAGACCCAGTACTTC
>-|TRBJ1-1|-|TRBV20-1
CSAGWVGGF
TGCAGTGCTGGATGGGTCGGGGGCTTT
>-|TRBJ2-1|TRBD2|TRBV19
CASRNQAGGRDEQFF
TGTGCCAGTAGGAATCAAGCGGGAGGGCGAGATGAGCAGTTCTTC
>-|TRBJ2-2|-|TRBV5-1
CASSLLRRGNTGELFF
TGCGCCAGCAGCTTGCTTCGGAGGGGTAACACCGGGGAGCTGTTTTTT